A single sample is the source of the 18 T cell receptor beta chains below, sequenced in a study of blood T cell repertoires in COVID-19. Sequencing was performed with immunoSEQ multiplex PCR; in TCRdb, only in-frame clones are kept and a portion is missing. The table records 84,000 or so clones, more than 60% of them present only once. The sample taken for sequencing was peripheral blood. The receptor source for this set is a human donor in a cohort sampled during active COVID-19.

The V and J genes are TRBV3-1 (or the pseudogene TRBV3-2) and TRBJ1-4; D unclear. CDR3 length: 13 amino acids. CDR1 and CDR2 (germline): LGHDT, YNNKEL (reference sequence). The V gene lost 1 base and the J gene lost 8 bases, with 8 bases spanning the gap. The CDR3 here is CASSQGVGEKLFF. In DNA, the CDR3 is TGTGCCAGCAGCCAAGGGGTCGGGGAAAAACTGTTTTTT.

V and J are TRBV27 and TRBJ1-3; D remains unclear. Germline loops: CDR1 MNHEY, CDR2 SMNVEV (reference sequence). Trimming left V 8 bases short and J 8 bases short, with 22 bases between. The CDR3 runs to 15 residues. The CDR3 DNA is TGTGCCAGCCCCCTGGAGGGAAATAATGGGGACACCATATATTTT. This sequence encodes CASPLEGNNGDTIYF.

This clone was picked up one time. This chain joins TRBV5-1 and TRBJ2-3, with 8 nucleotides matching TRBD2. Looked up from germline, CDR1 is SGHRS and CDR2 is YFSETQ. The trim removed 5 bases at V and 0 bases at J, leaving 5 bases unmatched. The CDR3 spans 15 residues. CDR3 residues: CASRRGGLSTDTQYF. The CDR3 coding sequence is TGCGCCAGCAGACGGGGGGGCCTTAGCACAGATACGCAGTATTTT. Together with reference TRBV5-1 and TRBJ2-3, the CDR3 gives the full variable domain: KAGVTQTPRYLIKTRGQQVTLSCSPISGHRSVSWYQQTPGQGLQFLFEYFSETQRNKGNFPGRFSGRQFSNSRSEMNVSTLELGDSALYLCASRRGGLSTDTQYFGPGTRLTVL.

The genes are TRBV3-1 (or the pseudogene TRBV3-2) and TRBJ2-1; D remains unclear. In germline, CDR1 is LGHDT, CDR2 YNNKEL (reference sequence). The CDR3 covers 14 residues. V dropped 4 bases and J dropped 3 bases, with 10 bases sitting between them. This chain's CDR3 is CASSRASNYNEQFF. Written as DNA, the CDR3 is TGTGCCAGCAGCCGAGCCTCAAACTACAATGAGCAGTTCTTC.

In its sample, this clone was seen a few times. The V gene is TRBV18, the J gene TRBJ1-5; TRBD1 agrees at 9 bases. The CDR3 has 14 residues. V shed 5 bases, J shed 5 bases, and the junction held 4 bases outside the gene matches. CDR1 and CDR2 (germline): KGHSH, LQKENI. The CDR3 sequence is CASSSRQGDQPQHF. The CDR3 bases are TGTGCCAGCTCATCCAGACAGGGGGATCAGCCCCAGCATTTT.

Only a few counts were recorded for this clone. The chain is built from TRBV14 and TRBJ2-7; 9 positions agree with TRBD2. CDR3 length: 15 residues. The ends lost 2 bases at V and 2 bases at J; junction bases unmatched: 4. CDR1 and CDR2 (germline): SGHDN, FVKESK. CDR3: CASSQNAGGPYEQYF. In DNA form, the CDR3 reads TGTGCCAGCAGCCAAAATGCGGGGGGGCCCTACGAGCAGTACTTC.

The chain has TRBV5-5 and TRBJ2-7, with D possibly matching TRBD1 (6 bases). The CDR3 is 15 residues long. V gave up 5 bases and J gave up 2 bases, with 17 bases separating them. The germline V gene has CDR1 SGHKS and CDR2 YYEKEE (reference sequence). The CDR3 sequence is CASSWLGGSPYEQYF. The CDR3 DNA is TGTGCCAGCAGTTGGTTAGGGGGTTCTCCCTACGAGCAGTACTTC.

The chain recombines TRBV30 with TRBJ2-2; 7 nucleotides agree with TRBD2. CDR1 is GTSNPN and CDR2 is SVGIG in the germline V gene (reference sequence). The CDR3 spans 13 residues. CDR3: CACVAGAGGELFF. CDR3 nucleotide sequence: TGTGCTTGCGTGGCGGGAGCAGGCGGGGAGCTGTTTTTT.

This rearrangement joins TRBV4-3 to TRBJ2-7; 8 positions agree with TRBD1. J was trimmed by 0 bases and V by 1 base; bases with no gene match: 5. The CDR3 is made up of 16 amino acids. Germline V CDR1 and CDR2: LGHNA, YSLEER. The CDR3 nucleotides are TGCGCCAGCAGCCAAGGACCAGGGACAGGCTCCTACGAGCAGTACTTC. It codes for CASSQGPGTGSYEQYF.

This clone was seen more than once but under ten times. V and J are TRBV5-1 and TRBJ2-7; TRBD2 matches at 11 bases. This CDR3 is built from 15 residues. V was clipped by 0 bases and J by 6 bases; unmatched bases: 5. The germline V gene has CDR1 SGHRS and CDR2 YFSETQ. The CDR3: CASSLDLAGGGEQYF. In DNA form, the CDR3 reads TGCGCCAGCAGCTTGGACCTAGCGGGGGGAGGCGAGCAGTACTTC.

CDR3 sequence reads: CASSVGGLAGKIEQFF. The CDR3 coding sequence is TGTGCCAGCAGTGTGGGGGGACTAGCGGGGAAAATTGAGCAGTTCTTC. This sequence joins TRBV2 and TRBJ2-1, with 13 bases fitting TRBD2. Trimming removed 4 bases from V and 9 bases from J; junction bases left unmatched: 9. The CDR3 has 16 residues. Germline V gives CDR1 SNHLY, CDR2 FYNNEI.

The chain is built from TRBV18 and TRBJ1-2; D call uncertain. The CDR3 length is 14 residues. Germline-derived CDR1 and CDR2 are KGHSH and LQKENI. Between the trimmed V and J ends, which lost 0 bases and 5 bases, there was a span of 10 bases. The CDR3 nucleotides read TGTGCCAGCTCACCACCATCCGCGGGTTATGGCTACACCTTC. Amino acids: CASSPPSAGYGYTF.

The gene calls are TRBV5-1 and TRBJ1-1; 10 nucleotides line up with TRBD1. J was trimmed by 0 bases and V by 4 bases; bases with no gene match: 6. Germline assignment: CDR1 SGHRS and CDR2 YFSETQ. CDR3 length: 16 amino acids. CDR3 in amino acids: CASSPGQGGMNTEAFF. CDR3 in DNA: TGCGCCAGCAGCCCTGGACAGGGGGGGATGAACACTGAAGCTTTCTTT. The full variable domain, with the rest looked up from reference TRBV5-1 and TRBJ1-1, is KAGVTQTPRYLIKTRGQQVTLSCSPISGHRSVSWYQQTPGQGLQFLFEYFSETQRNKGNFPGRFSGRQFSNSRSEMNVSTLELGDSALYLCASSPGQGGMNTEAFFGQGTRLTVV.

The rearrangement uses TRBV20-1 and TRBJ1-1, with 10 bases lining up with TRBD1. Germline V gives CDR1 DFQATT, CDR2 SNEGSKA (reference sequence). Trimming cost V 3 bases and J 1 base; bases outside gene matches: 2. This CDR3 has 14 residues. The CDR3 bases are TGCAGTGCTAGTTGGGACAGGGGGAACACTGAAGCTTTCTTT. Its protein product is CSASWDRGNTEAFF.

The CDR3 DNA reads TGCGCCAGCAGACATGTGACAGGGAGAGATACGCAGTATTTT. Translation gives CASRHVTGRDTQYF. The chain recombines TRBV5-1 with TRBJ2-3; TRBD1 agrees at 7 bases. This CDR3 spans 14 amino acids. Per the germline V gene, CDR1 is SGHRS and CDR2 is YFSETQ. The V segment lost 5 bases and the J segment 5 bases; nucleotides outside the gene matches: 8.

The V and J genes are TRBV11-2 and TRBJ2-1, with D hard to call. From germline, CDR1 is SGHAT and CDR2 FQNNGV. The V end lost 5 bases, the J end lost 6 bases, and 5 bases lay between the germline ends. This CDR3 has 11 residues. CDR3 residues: CASSPLNEQFF. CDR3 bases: TGTGCCAGCAGCCCTCTCAATGAGCAGTTCTTC.

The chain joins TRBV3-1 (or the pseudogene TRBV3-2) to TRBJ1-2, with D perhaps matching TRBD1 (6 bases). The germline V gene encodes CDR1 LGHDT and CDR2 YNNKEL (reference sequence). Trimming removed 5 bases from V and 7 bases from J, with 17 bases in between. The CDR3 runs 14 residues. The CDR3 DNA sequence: TGTGCCAGCAGCACCGACGGGGGGCGAGTTGGCTACACCTTC. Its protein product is CASSTDGGRVGYTF.

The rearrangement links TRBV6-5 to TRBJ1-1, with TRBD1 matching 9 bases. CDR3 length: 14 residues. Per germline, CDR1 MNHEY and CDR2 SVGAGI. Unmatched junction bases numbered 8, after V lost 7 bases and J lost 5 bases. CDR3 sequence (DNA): TGTGCCAGCAAAACAGGGGGCGAAGGAACTGAAGCTTTCTTT. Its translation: CASKTGGEGTEAFF.